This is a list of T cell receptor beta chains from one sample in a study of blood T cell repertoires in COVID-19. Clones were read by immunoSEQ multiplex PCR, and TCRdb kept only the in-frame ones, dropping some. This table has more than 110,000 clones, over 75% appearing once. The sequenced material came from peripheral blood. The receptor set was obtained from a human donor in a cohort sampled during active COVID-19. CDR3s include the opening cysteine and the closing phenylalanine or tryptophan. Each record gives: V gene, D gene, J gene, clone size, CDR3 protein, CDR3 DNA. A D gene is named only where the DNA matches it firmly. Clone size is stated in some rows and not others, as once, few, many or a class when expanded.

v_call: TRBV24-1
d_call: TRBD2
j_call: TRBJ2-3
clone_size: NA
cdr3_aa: CATSDYTSGRRDTQYF
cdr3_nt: TGTGCCACCAGTGATTATACTAGCGGGAGGCGAGATACGCAGTATTTT

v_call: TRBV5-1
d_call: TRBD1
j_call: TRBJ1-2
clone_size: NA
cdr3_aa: CASSLDTTGPYGYTF
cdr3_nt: TGCGCCAGCAGCTTGGATACGACAGGGCCATATGGCTACACCTTC

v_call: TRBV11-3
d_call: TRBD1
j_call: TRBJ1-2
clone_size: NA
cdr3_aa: CASHKGGGTGRTAYGYTF
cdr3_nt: TGTGCCAGCCACAAAGGGGGAGGGACAGGCCGGACGGCGTATGGCTACACCTTC

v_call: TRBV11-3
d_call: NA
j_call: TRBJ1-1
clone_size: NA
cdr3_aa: CASTHGMKGATAEAFF
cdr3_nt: TGTGCCAGCACCCATGGAATGAAGGGAGCGACGGCTGAAGCTTTCTTT

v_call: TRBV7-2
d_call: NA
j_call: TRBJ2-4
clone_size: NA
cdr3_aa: CASSFALANNIQYF
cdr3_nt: TGTGCCAGCAGCTTCGCTCTAGCGAATAACATTCAGTACTTC

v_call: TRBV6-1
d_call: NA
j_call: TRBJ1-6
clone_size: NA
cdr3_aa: CASSEIGTNMPSGF
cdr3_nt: TGTGCCAGCAGTGAGATCGGGACAAACATGCCATCGGGCTTT

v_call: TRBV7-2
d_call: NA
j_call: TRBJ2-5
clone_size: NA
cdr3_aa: CASSALELGETQYF
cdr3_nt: TGTGCCAGCAGCGCACTAGAGTTAGGGGAGACCCAGTACTTC

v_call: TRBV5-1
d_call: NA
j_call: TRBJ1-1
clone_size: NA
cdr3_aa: CASSLVGGFPDEAFF
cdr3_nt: TGCGCCAGCAGCTTGGTGGGGGGTTTTCCAGATGAAGCTTTCTTT

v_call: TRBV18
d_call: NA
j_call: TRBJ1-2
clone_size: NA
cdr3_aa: CASSPLSGFNYGYTF
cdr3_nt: TGTGCCAGCTCACCATTATCGGGGTTTAACTATGGCTACACCTTC

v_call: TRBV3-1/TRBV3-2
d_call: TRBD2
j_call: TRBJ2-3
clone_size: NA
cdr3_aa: CASSLSGTTDTQYF
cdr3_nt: TGTGCCAGCAGCCTTAGCGGGACCACAGATACGCAGTATTTT

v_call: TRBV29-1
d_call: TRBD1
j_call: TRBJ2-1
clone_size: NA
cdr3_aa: CSGGDRDRVYNEQFF
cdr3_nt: TGCAGCGGAGGAGACCGGGACAGGGTTTACAATGAGCAGTTCTTC

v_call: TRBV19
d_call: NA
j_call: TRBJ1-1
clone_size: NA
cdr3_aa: CASSVPGFNTEAFF
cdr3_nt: TGTGCCAGTAGCGTGCCGGGGTTCAACACTGAAGCTTTCTTT

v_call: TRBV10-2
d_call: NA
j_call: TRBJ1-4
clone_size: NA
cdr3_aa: CASSERGYEKLFF
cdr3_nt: TGCGCCAGCAGTGAGCGGGGGTATGAAAAACTGTTTTTT

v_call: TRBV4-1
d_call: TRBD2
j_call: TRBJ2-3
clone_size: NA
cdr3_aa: CASSQSLASGEHGTQYF
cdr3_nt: TGCGCCAGCAGCCAATCTTTGGCTAGCGGGGAGCACGGTACGCAGTATTTT

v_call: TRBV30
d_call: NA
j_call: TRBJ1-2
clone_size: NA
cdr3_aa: CAWITPGRGTYGYTF
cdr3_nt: TGTGCCTGGATCACTCCGGGCAGGGGCACTTATGGCTACACCTTC

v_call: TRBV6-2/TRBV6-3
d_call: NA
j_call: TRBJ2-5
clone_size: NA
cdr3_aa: CASSYLAGDARTQYF
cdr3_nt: TGTGCCAGCAGTTACTTGGCAGGGGACGCAAGGACCCAGTACTTC

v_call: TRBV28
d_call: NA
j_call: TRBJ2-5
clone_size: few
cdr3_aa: CASSLRGETQYF
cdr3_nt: TGTGCCAGCAGTTTACGGGGGGAGACCCAGTACTTC

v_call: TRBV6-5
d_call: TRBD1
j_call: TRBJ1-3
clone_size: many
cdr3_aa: CASSLEQGADGNTIYF
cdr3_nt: TGTGCCAGCAGTTTAGAACAGGGGGCGGATGGAAACACCATATATTTT

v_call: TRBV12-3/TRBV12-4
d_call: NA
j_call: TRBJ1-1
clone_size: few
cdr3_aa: CASRRWHTEAFF
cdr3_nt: TGTGCCAGCAGGCGGTGGCACACTGAAGCTTTCTTT

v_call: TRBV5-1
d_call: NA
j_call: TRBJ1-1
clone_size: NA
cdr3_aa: CASSPGEWMNTEAFF
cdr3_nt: TGCGCCAGCAGCCCGGGAGAGTGGATGAACACTGAAGCTTTCTTT

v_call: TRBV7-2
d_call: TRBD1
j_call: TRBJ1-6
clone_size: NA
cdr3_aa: CASSFGTGENSPLHF
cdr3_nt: TGTGCCAGCAGCTTCGGCACAGGGGAGAATTCACCCCTCCACTTT

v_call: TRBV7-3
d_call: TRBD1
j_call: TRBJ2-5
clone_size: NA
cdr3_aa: CASSRTGQGETQYF
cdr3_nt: TGTGCCAGCAGCCGGACAGGGCAAGGAGAGACCCAGTACTTC

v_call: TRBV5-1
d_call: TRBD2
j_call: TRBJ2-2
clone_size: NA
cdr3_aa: CASSLVSSGNTGELFF
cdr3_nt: TGCGCCAGCAGCTTGGTGTCTAGCGGGAACACCGGGGAGCTGTTTTTT

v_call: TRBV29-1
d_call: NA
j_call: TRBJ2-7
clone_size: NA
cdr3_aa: CSVRTGYEQYF
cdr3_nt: TGCAGCGTCCGGACTGGCTACGAGCAGTACTTC

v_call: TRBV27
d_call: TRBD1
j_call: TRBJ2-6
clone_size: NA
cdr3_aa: CASSLGQGYGANVLTF
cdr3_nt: TGTGCCAGCAGTTTAGGACAGGGTTATGGGGCCAACGTCCTGACTTTC

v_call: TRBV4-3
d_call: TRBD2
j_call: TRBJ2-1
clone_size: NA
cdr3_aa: CASSQDIPGGLVF
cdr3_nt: TGCGCCAGCAGCCAAGATATTCCGGGGGGGCTCGTCTTC

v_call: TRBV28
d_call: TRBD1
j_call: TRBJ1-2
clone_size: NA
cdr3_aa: CASRQTGIYGYTF
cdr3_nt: TGTGCCAGCAGGCAGACAGGGATCTATGGCTACACCTTC

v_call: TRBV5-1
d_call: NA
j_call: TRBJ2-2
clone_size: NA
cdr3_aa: CASSHPNTGELFF
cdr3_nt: TGCGCCAGCAGTCATCCGAACACCGGGGAGCTGTTTTTT

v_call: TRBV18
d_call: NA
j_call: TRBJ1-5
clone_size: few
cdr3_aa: CASSSEARDQPQHF
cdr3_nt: TGTGCCAGCTCAAGCGAGGCCCGGGATCAGCCCCAGCATTTT

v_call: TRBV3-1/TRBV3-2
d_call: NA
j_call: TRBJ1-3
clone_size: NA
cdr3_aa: CASSQPYQGSGNTIYF
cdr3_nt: TGTGCCAGCAGCCAACCTTACCAGGGATCTGGAAACACCATATATTTT

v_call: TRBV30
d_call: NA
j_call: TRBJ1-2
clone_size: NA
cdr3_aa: CAWSARSSRSGYTF
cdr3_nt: TGTGCCTGGAGTGCACGGTCGTCGCGTAGTGGCTACACCTTC

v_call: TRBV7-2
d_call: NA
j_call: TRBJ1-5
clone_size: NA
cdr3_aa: CASSNQVDQPQHF
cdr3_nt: TGTGCCAGCAGCAACCAGGTAGATCAGCCCCAGCATTTT

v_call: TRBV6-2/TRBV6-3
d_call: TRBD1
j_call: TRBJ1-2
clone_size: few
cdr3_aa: CASSMNRGLNGYTF
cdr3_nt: TGTGCCAGCAGCATGAACAGGGGGCTTAATGGCTACACCTTC

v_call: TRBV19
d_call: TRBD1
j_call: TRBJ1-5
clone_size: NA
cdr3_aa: CASSQNRGGQPQHF
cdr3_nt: TGTGCCAGTAGCCAAAACAGGGGGGGACAGCCCCAGCATTTT

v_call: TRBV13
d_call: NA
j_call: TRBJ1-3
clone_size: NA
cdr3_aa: CASSLGRQASGNTIYF
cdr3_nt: TGTGCCAGCAGCTTAGGCCGGCAGGCCTCTGGAAACACCATATATTTT